This entry lists 22 T cell receptor beta chains sequenced from one sample in a study of early T cells in non-severe SARS-CoV-2 infection. Each CDR3 protein is one row after TCRdb ran MiXCR on the 5' RACE reads. The table has roughly 80,000 distinct CDR3 sequences, about a sixth seen once; the top ten hold approximately 12%. Sequencing used whole blood. These receptor sequences come from an adult who was a healthcare worker with PCR-confirmed SARS-CoV-2 infection or an uninfected control (not recorded which).

This clonotype was found a few times. The chain is built from TRBV9 and TRBJ2-1; the D gene is possibly TRBD2 (7 bases). The germline gives CDR1 SGDLS, CDR2 YYNGEE. V was trimmed by 3 bases and J by 9 bases, leaving 31 bases between them. The CDR3 has 19 amino acids. The CDR3 here is CASSASITGRGIHHGEQFF. The CDR3 region has the DNA TGTGCCAGCAGCGCGTCAATTACGGGGAGGGGGATACATCACGGTGAGCAGTTCTTC.

V gene TRBV9 combines with J gene TRBJ2-7; 7 bases agree with TRBD2. The CDR3 has 15 amino acids. CDR1 is SGDLS, CDR2 YYNGEE, per germline. V trimming: 0 bases; J trimming: 4 bases; junction bases outside the gene matches: 7. CDR3 in amino acids: CASSVEVGGLYEQYF. Written as DNA, the CDR3 is TGTGCCAGCAGCGTAGAGGTGGGAGGGCTTTACGAGCAGTACTTC.

This clonotype was observed a handful of times. CDR3 nucleotide sequence: TGTGCCAGCAGTTCGTCCGGGACAGGCTACGAGCAGTACTTC. Encoded protein: CASSSSGTGYEQYF. The genes are TRBV6-5 and TRBJ2-7; TRBD1 aligns across 8 bases. Trimming at V came to 4 bases and at J to 3 bases, leaving 5 bases not matched to a gene. Germline CDR1 MNHEY, CDR2 SVGAGI. The CDR3 is made up of 14 amino acids.

This clonotype has only a few counts. The rearrangement uses TRBV5-1 and TRBJ1-2; 8 nucleotides match TRBD1. The CDR3 extends over 14 amino acids. Germline CDR1 and CDR2: SGHRS and YFSETQ. With V trimmed by 2 bases and J by 4 bases, 4 bases remained unmatched. CDR3 nucleotide sequence: TGCGCCAGCAGCTTAGGGGACAGGCGCTATGGCTACACCTTC. It is translated as CASSLGDRRYGYTF.

This clonotype occurred a few times. The chain couples TRBV28 to TRBJ2-3; D not certain. Germline values: CDR1 MDHEN, CDR2 SYDVKM. The CDR3 is 12 residues long. V was trimmed by 2 bases and J by 6 bases, leaving 6 bases between them. The CDR3 spells CASSLTLDTQYF. DNA for the CDR3: TGTGCCAGCAGTTTAACCTTGGATACGCAGTATTTT.

This clonotype was detected ten times or more. The chain uses TRBV5-4 and TRBJ2-3, with D maybe TRBD2 (6 bases). V was cut by 7 bases and J by 4 bases, with 22 bases left in between. In germline, CDR1 is SGHNT, CDR2 YYREEE (reference sequence). This CDR3 comprises 16 residues. For the CDR3, the DNA is TGTGCCAGCGGGCGGGACTCGTCTGGGGGTGCAGATACGCAGTATTTT. Protein: CASGRDSSGGADTQYF. The entire variable domain, with the rest obtained from reference TRBV5-4 and TRBJ2-3, is as follows: ETGVTQSPTHLIKTRGQQVTLRCSSQSGHNTVSWYQQALGQGPQFIFQYYREEENGRGNFPPRFSGLQFPNYSSELNVNALELDDSALYLCASGRDSSGGADTQYFGPGTRLTVL.

The chain links TRBV7-9 to TRBJ1-1; TRBD1 matches at 7 bases. This CDR3 has 19 amino acids. Germline V gene sequence: CDR1 SEHNR, CDR2 FQNEAQ (reference sequence). Trimming took 5 bases from V and 0 from J; bases not matched to a gene: 18. Here the CDR3 DNA reads TGTGCCAGCAGCCCCCGACAGGGAGGAACCTTTTTGTTGAACACTGAAGCTTTCTTT. This translates into CASSPRQGGTFLLNTEAFF.

The V gene is TRBV29-1, the J gene TRBJ1-1; no firm D call. Trimming removed 5 bases from V and 0 bases from J, with 7 bases in between. Germline-derived CDR1 and CDR2 are SQVTM and ANQGSEA. The CDR3 is 12 residues long. CDR3 DNA: TGCAGCGTTCTAGGGATGAACACTGAAGCTTTCTTT. Encoded protein: CSVLGMNTEAFF.

A few counts support this clonotype. This rearrangement joins TRBV27 to TRBJ2-7, with D possibly matching TRBD2 (6 bases). This CDR3 is 14 amino acids long. Trimming stripped 5 bases from V and 1 base from J, with 12 bases between. Germline V gene lookup returns CDR1 MNHEY and CDR2 SMNVEV (reference sequence). DNA of the CDR3: TGTGCCAGCAGTGCGGGCGGGGTATCCTACGAGCAGTACTTC. This translates into CASSAGGVSYEQYF.

The sample holds a few counts of this clonotype. This chain joins TRBV29-1 and TRBJ1-1; D remains unclear. The CDR3 runs 14 residues. The V gene lost 0 bases and the J gene lost 0 bases, with 8 bases spanning the gap. The V gene's germline CDR1 is SQVTM and CDR2 ANQGSEA. As DNA, the CDR3 is TGCAGCGTTGAAGATGGAAGAGTGAACACTGAAGCTTTCTTT. Translated, it gives CSVEDGRVNTEAFF.

The gene calls are TRBV5-1 and TRBJ2-7; 10 bases match TRBD1. The V gene's germline CDR1 is SGHRS and CDR2 YFSETQ. The CDR3 is 14 amino acids. Trimming at V came to 4 bases and at J to 12 bases, leaving 13 bases not matched to a gene. The CDR3 sequence: CASSPGTGANRWYF. CDR3 nucleotides: TGCGCCAGCAGCCCCGGGACAGGGGCCAACCGGTGGTACTTC.

This clonotype was recorded at least ten times. The chain carries TRBV12-5 and TRBJ1-1, with 8 bases fitting TRBD1. The CDR3 has 15 residues. The V segment lost 2 bases and the J segment 10 bases; nucleotides outside the gene matches: 12. CDR1 and CDR2 from the germline V gene are LGHNT and FRNRAP. This chain's CDR3 is CASGLSLGQATGAFF. The CDR3 nucleotides are TGTGCTAGTGGTTTGTCCTTGGGACAGGCCACCGGAGCTTTCTTT.

This sequence joins TRBV6-1 and TRBJ1-3; 9 bases are a match to TRBD1. Germline V gives CDR1 MNHNS, CDR2 SASEGT. This CDR3 comprises 15 residues. With V trimmed by 6 bases and J by 1 base, 4 bases remained unmatched. This CDR3 reads CASREQGASGNTIYF. The DNA for the CDR3 is TGTGCCAGCAGGGAACAGGGGGCTTCTGGAAACACCATATATTTT.

V gene TRBV6-2 or TRBV6-3 combines with J gene TRBJ2-1; D remains unclear. The CDR3 runs 12 residues. CDR1 is MNHEY and CDR2 is SVGEGT in the germline V gene. Trimming removed 6 bases from V and 2 bases from J, with 5 bases in between. Here the CDR3 DNA reads TGTGCCAGCAGCACAACCTACAATGAGCAGTTCTTC. This codes for CASSTTYNEQFF.

The count of this clonotype is one. This chain uses TRBV9 with TRBJ2-1; D gene unclear. Trimming stripped 4 bases from V and 10 bases from J, with 12 bases between. The CDR3 has 12 residues. The germline CDR1 and CDR2 sequences are SGDLS and YYNGEE. The CDR3, as DNA: TGTGCCAGCAGCACAAGCTCCGGGGAGCAGTTCTTC. Protein product: CASSTSSGEQFF.

This clonotype was seen a handful of times. The V call is TRBV7-9, the J call TRBJ2-3; D gene uncertain. V was pared by 5 bases and J by 3 bases, with 12 bases between. Per germline, CDR1 SEHNR and CDR2 FQNEAQ (reference sequence). This CDR3 region has 14 residues. Here the CDR3 reads CASSPVGWTDTQYF. CDR3 in DNA: TGTGCCAGCAGCCCCGTGGGCTGGACAGATACGCAGTATTTT.

The chain links TRBV7-9 to TRBJ1-2, with D unclear. The CDR3 is 14 amino acids. Germline V CDR1 and CDR2: SEHNR, FQNEAQ (reference sequence). Trimming stripped 5 bases from V and 6 bases from J, with 16 bases between. CDR3 nucleotides: TGTGCCAGCAGCCCCCGGGGATCACGCGATGGCTACACCTTC. Its protein product is CASSPRGSRDGYTF.

The gene calls are TRBV30 and TRBJ2-7, with D perhaps matching TRBD2 (5 bases). V lost 2 bases, J lost 1 base, and 18 bases lay in between. The CDR3 contains 16 residues. In germline, CDR1 is GTSNPN, CDR2 SVGIG (reference sequence). CDR3 coding DNA: TGTGCCTGGAGTCCGTCCTGGCGGGCGGTTTCCTACGAGCAGTACTTC. Residues: CAWSPSWRAVSYEQYF.

The V and J genes are TRBV6-5 and TRBJ1-2, with 8 bases fitting TRBD1. Germline V CDR1 and CDR2: MNHEY, SVGAGI. The CDR3 is 13 residues long. Unmatched junction bases numbered 4, after V lost 6 bases and J lost 4 bases. CDR3 coding DNA: TGTGCCAGCAGAGAGACAGGGGCCTATGGCTACACCTTC. Translating it yields CASRETGAYGYTF.

This clonotype was counted between two and nine times. The chain couples TRBV2 to TRBJ1-1; D is unresolved. This CDR3 spans 13 amino acids. The ends were cut back, 6 bases at V and 3 bases at J, with 11 bases in the middle. From germline, CDR1 is SNHLY and CDR2 FYNNEI. The DNA of the CDR3 is TGTGCCAGCAGCGGCGGAGATTACACTGAAGCTTTCTTT. Translated: CASSGGDYTEAFF.

This clonotype appeared a few times. This sequence joins TRBV5-1 and TRBJ2-7, with a possible D match to TRBD1 (5 bases). V was trimmed by 4 bases and J by 4 bases, leaving 24 bases between them. Germline lookup yields CDR1 SGHRS and CDR2 YFSETQ. The CDR3 is 17 residues long. Here the CDR3 DNA reads TGCGCCAGCAGCCCTGGGGTTCTCGGACAACCACAATACGAGCAGTACTTC. The encoded protein is CASSPGVLGQPQYEQYF. The complete variable domain, with remaining parts taken from reference TRBV5-1 and TRBJ2-7, reads KAGVTQTPRYLIKTRGQQVTLSCSPISGHRSVSWYQQTPGQGLQFLFEYFSETQRNKGNFPGRFSGRQFSNSRSEMNVSTLELGDSALYLCASSPGVLGQPQYEQYFGPGTRLTVT.

Remarks on this clonotype: This may come from a read error, since a much larger clone is one base off. The CDR3 DNA reads TGTGCCAGCTCCTTCATCCCCGTGGGGGCCAACGTCCAGACTTTC. This encodes CASSFIPVGANVQTF. This chain joins TRBV7-9 and TRBJ2-6, with D possibly TRBD1 on 6 matching bases. The CDR3 sequence is 15 residues long. The V gene's germline CDR1 is SEHNR and CDR2 FQNEAQ (reference sequence).